This entry lists 4 T cell receptor beta chains sequenced from one sample in a study of blood T cell repertoires in COVID-19. TCRdb keeps only in-frame clones here, not all; method: immunoSEQ multiplex PCR. Among 180,000 or so clones listed, approximately 80% were seen once. The sample was PBMCs or T cells enriched from blood (not recorded which). These receptors came from a woman in her sixties or seventies who had recovered from COVID-19.

The rearrangement links TRBV12-3 or TRBV12-4 to TRBJ1-2; no clear D. The V end lost 3 bases, the J end lost 0 bases, and 5 bases lay between the germline ends. This CDR3 spans 13 amino acids. DNA of the CDR3: TGTGCCAGCAGTTTGTCGGCTAACTATGGCTACACCTTC. Protein: CASSLSANYGYTF.

This clone was seen once. This chain connects TRBV7-8 to TRBJ2-5, with D possibly TRBD1 on 5 matching bases. CDR1 is SGHVS, CDR2 FQNEAQ, per germline. V dropped 4 bases and J dropped 2 bases, with 17 bases sitting between them. This CDR3 has 16 residues. The CDR3 loop is CASSSQGPAEQETQYF. In DNA form, the CDR3 reads TGTGCCAGCAGCTCGCAGGGCCCCGCGGAGCAAGAGACCCAGTACTTC. Variable domain in full (rest from reference TRBV7-8 and TRBJ2-5): GAGVSQSPRYKVAKRGQDVALRCDPISGHVSLFWYQQALGQGPEFLTYFQNEAQLDKSGLPSDRFFAERPEGSVSTLKIQRTQQEDSAVYLCASSSQGPAEQETQYFGPGTRLLVL.

The chain carries TRBV5-1 and TRBJ2-7; 10 bases fit TRBD1. Per germline, CDR1 SGHRS and CDR2 YFSETQ. Germline trimming cut 4 bases from V and 5 bases from J; bases unmatched to any gene: 6. The CDR3 loop spans 14 amino acids. This CDR3 is CASSGQTGGDEQYF. Here the CDR3 DNA reads TGCGCCAGCAGCGGGCAGACAGGGGGCGACGAGCAGTACTTC.

The J gene is TRBJ1-5, the V gene TRBV2; TRBD1 agrees at 11 bases. The CDR3 covers 15 residues. V was clipped by 4 bases and J by 6 bases; unmatched bases: 5. Germline values: CDR1 SNHLY, CDR2 FYNNEI. CDR3 loop: CASSGRTGGGQPQHF. The CDR3 DNA sequence: TGTGCCAGCAGTGGCCGGACAGGGGGCGGTCAGCCCCAGCATTTT. The full variable domain, rest sourced from reference TRBV2 and TRBJ1-5, is EPEVTQTPSHQVTQMGQEVILRCVPISNHLYFYWYRQILGQKVEFLVSFYNNEISEKSEIFDDQFSVERPDGSNFTLKIRSTKLEDSAMYFCASSGRTGGGQPQHFGDGTRLSIL.